The clone carrying this T cell receptor (beta chain) appeared many times. Its cognate antigen is unknown. Germline is not matched at one junction end, which may reflect a read error. The sample belongs to a study of T-cell memory formation after mild COVID-19. General observations from the study: Mainly in CM and EM were contracting CD4+ clones; CD8+ were in EMRA.

The CDR3 has 12 residues. TCRdb reprocessed the 5' RACE reads via MiXCR and lists one record per CDR3 protein. The sample lists about 360,000 distinct CDR3 sequences; 13% to 15% were seen once. The source is a man between 18 and 29 years old who had mild COVID-19 (a few samples of this study predate the infection). Cell type and time point are not known. The chain couples TRBV12-3 or TRBV12-4 to TRBJ2-4; D unclear. Sequences were obtained from PBMCs or a T cell subset sorted from them (not recorded which). The CDR3 bases are TGTGCCAGCAGTTTGCCTTCGGCAGATCCAGACTTC. It translates to CASSLPSADPDF.